Shown below are 8 T cell receptor beta chains from a single sample sequenced in a study of blood T cell repertoires in COVID-19. Profiled with immunoSEQ multiplex PCR; TCRdb holds only in-frame clones, not every one. The data show about 150,000 clones, about four fifths seen once. Sequencing was performed on peripheral blood. Receptors were obtained from an elderly woman with acute or convalescent COVID-19.

The chain is built from TRBV6-5 and TRBJ1-6; 7 nucleotides align to TRBD1. V dropped 6 bases and J dropped 12; count of bases not matched to a gene: 8. The germline CDR1 and CDR2 sequences are MNHEY and SVGAGI. The CDR3 consists of 13 residues. The DNA for the CDR3 is TGTGCCAGCAGCCTAAGACAGGGTTTACCCCTCCACTTT. It encodes CASSLRQGLPLHF.

V and J are TRBV3-1 (or the pseudogene TRBV3-2) and TRBJ1-4; possibly TRBD1 for D (5 bases). This CDR3 has 14 residues. Germline assignment: CDR1 LGHDT and CDR2 YNNKEL (reference sequence). Trimming shortened V by 5 bases and J by 8 bases, and 15 bases separated the two germline ends. CDR3: CASSSRREVEKLFF. CDR3 in DNA: TGTGCCAGCAGCTCCCGCAGGGAGGTAGAAAAACTGTTTTTT.

The chain recombines TRBV6-5 with TRBJ2-5; 9 positions match TRBD2. CDR1 and CDR2 (germline): MNHEY, SVGAGI. The CDR3 has 15 amino acids. The J segment lost 9 bases and the V segment lost 3 bases, leaving 11 bases of the junction unmatched. In DNA form, the CDR3 reads TGTGCCAGCAGTTATTCCGCGGGGGGGCCGGGGGCCCAGTACTTC. As protein: CASSYSAGGPGAQYF.

The genes are TRBV11-3 and TRBJ2-5; TRBD1 is a possible D gene (6 bases). The CDR3 covers 13 residues. With 2 bases removed from V and 5 bases from J, the gap between germline ends came to 9 bases. Germline V gene data show CDR1 as SGHNT and CDR2 as YENEEA. The CDR3 DNA reads as TGTGCCAGCAGCTTATCAGGGGCGGAGACCCAGTACTTC. It encodes CASSLSGAETQYF.

This clone has a handful of counts. The chain has TRBV12-3 or TRBV12-4 and TRBJ1-1; D gene uncertain. The CDR3 length is 11 residues. V was cut by 6 bases and J by 6 bases, with 8 bases left in between. CDR3 protein: CASSLYPEAFF. For the CDR3, the DNA is TGTGCCAGCAGCCTCTACCCTGAAGCTTTCTTT.

This clone turned up a few times. The rearrangement uses TRBV2 and TRBJ1-3, with D possibly matching TRBD1 (5 bases). Germline loops: CDR1 SNHLY, CDR2 FYNNEI. The CDR3 has 14 amino acids. V was clipped by 6 bases and J by 3 bases, with 12 bases between them. CDR3 DNA sequence: TGTGCCAGCAGCCTACAGGCCTTTGGAAACACCATATATTTT. The encoded protein is CASSLQAFGNTIYF.

This rearrangement joins TRBV2 to TRBJ2-7; TRBD1 matches at 7 bases. The V segment lost 5 bases and the J segment 5 bases; nucleotides outside the gene matches: 6. CDR3 length: 13 amino acids. Germline CDR1 and CDR2: SNHLY and FYNNEI. CDR3 nucleotide sequence: TGTGCCAGCAGTAGAACAGGGGCCCACGAGCAGTACTTC. This translates into CASSRTGAHEQYF.

J is TRBJ2-7 and V is TRBV3-1 (or the pseudogene TRBV3-2); 9 nucleotides align to TRBD1. Germline V CDR1 and CDR2: LGHDT, YNNKEL (reference sequence). Trimming at V came to 1 base and at J to 2 bases, leaving 6 bases not matched to a gene. The CDR3 has 16 amino acids. The DNA for the CDR3 is TGTGCCAGCAGCCAAGTTCCCGGGACAGGGACCTACGAGCAGTACTTC. Its translation: CASSQVPGTGTYEQYF.